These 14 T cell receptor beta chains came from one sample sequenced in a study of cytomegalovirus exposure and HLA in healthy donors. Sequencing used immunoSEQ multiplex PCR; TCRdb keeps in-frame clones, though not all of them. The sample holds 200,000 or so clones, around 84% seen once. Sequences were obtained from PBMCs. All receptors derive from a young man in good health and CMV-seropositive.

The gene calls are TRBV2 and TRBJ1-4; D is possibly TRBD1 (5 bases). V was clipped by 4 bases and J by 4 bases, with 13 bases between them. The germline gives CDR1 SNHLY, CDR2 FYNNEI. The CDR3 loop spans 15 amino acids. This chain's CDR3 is CASSASQVFNEKLFF. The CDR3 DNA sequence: TGTGCCAGCAGTGCCTCACAGGTGTTTAATGAAAAACTGTTTTTT.

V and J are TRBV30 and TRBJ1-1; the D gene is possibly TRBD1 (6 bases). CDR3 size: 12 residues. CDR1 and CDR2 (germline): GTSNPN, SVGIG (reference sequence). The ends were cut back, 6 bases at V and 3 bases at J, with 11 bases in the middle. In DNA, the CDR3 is TGTGCCTGTACAGGGCTCGACACTGAAGCTTTCTTT. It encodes CACTGLDTEAFF.

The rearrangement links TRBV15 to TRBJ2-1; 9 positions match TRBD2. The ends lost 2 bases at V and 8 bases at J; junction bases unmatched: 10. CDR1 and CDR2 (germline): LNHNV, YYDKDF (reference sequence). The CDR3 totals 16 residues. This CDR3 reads CATSRPGLASDDEQFF. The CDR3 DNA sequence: TGTGCCACCAGCAGACCGGGACTAGCATCGGACGATGAGCAGTTCTTC.

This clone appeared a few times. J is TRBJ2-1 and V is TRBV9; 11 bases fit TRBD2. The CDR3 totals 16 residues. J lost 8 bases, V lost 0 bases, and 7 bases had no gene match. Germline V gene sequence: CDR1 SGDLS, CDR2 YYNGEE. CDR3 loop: CASSVGGLAGWDEQFF. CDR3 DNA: TGTGCCAGCAGCGTAGGTGGACTAGCGGGTTGGGATGAGCAGTTCTTC.

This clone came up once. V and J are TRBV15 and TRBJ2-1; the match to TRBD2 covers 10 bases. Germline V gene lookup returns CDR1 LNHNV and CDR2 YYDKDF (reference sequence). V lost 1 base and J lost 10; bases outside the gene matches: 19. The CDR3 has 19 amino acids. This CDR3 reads CATSRVANPRLAGVGEQFF. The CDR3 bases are TGTGCCACCAGCAGAGTGGCCAACCCCCGCCTAGCGGGAGTCGGGGAGCAGTTCTTC. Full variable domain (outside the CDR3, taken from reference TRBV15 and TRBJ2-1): DAMVIQNPRYQVTQFGKPVTLSCSQTLNHNVMYWYQQKSSQAPKLLFHYYDKDFNNEADTPDNFQSRRPNTSFCFLDIRSPGLGDTAMYLCATSRVANPRLAGVGEQFFGPGTRLTVL.

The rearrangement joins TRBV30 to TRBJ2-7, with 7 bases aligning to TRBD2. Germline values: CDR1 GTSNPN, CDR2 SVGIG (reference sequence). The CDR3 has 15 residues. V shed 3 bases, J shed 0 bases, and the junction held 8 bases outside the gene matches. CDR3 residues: CAWRAAGRNSYEQYF. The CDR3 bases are TGTGCCTGGAGGGCAGCGGGGCGAAACTCCTACGAGCAGTACTTC.

For the CDR3, the DNA is TGTGCCAGCAGCCTCCGGGACAGGAGCCTTTCCGAGCAGTACTTC. It codes for CASSLRDRSLSEQYF. This chain links TRBV28 with TRBJ2-7; TRBD1 matches at 8 bases. Unmatched junction bases numbered 13, after V lost 6 bases and J lost 6 bases. There are 15 residues in the CDR3. Germline V CDR1 and CDR2: MDHEN, SYDVKM.

CDR3 loop: CTSSQTRCLFYEQYF. The CDR3, as DNA: TGCACCAGCAGCCAGACTAGATGTTTATTCTACGAGCAGTACTTC. V is TRBV1 and J is TRBJ2-7; the table's D call of TRBD2 was not tested on the DNA. TRBV1 counts as a pseudogene. The CDR3 has 15 amino acids.

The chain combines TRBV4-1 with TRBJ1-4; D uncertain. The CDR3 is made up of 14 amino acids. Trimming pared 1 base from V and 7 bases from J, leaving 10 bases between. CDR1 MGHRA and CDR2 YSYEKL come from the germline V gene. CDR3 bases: TGCGCCAGCAGCCAAGCCCTCGTTCGTGAAAAACTGTTTTTT. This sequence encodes CASSQALVREKLFF.

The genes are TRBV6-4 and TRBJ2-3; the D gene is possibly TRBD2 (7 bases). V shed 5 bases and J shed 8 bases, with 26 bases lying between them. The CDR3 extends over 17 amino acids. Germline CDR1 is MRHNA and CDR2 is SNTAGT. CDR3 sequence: CASSRAEGGVWEGTQYF. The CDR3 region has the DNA TGTGCCAGCAGTCGAGCTGAGGGGGGGGTCTGGGAGGGTACGCAGTATTTT.

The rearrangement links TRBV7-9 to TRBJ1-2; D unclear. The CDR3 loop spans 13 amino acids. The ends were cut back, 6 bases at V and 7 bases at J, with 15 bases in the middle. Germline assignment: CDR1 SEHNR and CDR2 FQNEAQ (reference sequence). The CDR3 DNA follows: TGTGCCAGCAGTCAGACCGGGAATTTTGGCTACACCTTC. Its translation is CASSQTGNFGYTF.

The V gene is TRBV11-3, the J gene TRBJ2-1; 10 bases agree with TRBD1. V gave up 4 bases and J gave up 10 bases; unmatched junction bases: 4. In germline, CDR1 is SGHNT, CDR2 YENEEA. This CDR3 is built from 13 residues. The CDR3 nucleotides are TGTGCCAGCAGCTCGACAGGGGGCCGGGAGCAGTTCTTC. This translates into CASSSTGGREQFF.

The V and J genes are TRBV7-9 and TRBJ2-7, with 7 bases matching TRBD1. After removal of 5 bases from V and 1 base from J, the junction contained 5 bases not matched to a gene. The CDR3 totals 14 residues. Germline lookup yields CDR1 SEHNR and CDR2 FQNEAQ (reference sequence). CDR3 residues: CASSPPGQSYEQYF. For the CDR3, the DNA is TGTGCCAGCAGCCCTCCGGGACAGTCCTACGAGCAGTACTTC. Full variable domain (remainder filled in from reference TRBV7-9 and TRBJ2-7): DTGVSQNPRHKITKRGQNVTFRCDPISEHNRLYWYRQTLGQGPEFLTYFQNEAQLEKSRLLSDRFSAERPKGSFSTLEIQRTEQGDSAMYLCASSPPGQSYEQYFGPGTRLTVT.

The CDR3, as DNA: TGTGCCAGCAGCCAAGTTGCTACTAGCATGCGGCAGTTCTTC. Amino acids: CASSQVATSMRQFF. The chain joins TRBV4-2 to TRBJ2-1; TRBD2 might be the D (6 bases). The CDR3 is 14 residues long. The V end was cut by 1 base, the J end by 12 bases, with 16 bases between. CDR1 and CDR2 from the germline V gene are LGHNA and YNFKEQ.